This TCR beta chain appears in the sequencing data of a study of blood T cell repertoires in COVID-19. Study background: From the United States, Italy and Spain came samples of acute and convalescent COVID-19. Sample material is recorded as cDNA or gDNA derived from T cells, B-cell-depleted T cells, or PBMCs.

Per the original methods: Estimation of nucleated cell counts relied on the amplification of reference gene primers. Using immunoSEQ multiplex PCR, the repertoire was profiled, and TCRdb retains in-frame clones only, with some absent. The V and J calls and clone size come from that table; D and trimming were worked out from the DNA. In the table there are about 190,000 clones, approximately 90% of which are singletons. The V end was cut by 8 bases, the J end by 0 bases, with 16 bases between. CDR1 is SQVTM and CDR2 is ANQGSEA in the germline V gene. The CDR3 runs to 14 residues. This clone was seen only a few times.

The TCR sequence derives from a human donor in a cohort sampled during active COVID-19. The chain joins TRBV29-1 to TRBJ1-1; TRBD1 is a possible D gene (5 bases). Specimen: peripheral blood. The CDR3 region has the DNA TGCAGCTTTCGCCCGGGACTATTGAACACTGAAGCTTTCTTT. Protein sequence: CSFRPGLLNTEAFF.